A selection of T cell receptor beta chains follows, all from one sample in a study of cytomegalovirus exposure and HLA in healthy donors. Sequencing was performed with immunoSEQ multiplex PCR; in TCRdb, only in-frame clones are kept and a portion is missing. This table lists fewer than 250,000 clones. The material sequenced was PBMCs. The receptors shown here come from a woman in her 30s in good health and CMV-seropositive. Each CDR3 is given with its conserved first and last residue. A D gene is named only where the DNA matches it firmly.

NA TRBJ1-1 TRBV7-8 TGTGCCAGCAGCTTAGCTGAGAAAACTGAAGCTTTCTTT CASSLAEKTEAFF
NA TRBJ2-7 TRBV2 TGTGCCAGCAGTGTCTACGAGCAGTACTTC CASSVYEQYF
NA TRBJ2-1 TRBV27 TGTGCCAGCAGTTTAAACAGGGTCAACGAGCAGTTCTTC CASSLNRVNEQFF
NA TRBJ2-5 TRBV29-1 TGCAGCGTTGATCTCGCCAGCGGGCGTTTAGAGACCCAGTACTTC CSVDLASGRLETQYF
TRBD2 TRBJ2-7 TRBV9 TGTGCCAGCAGCGTAACTAGCGCCTCCTACGAGCAGTACTTC CASSVTSASYEQYF
NA TRBJ2-7 TRBV28 TGTGCCAGCATTTCGGGTTCACGAGGGAGCTCCTACGAGCAGTACTTC CASISGSRGSSYEQYF
NA TRBJ1-2 TRBV7-9 TGTGCCAGCAGCTTACTCGGAGGCAGCTCTAACTATGGCTACACCTTC CASSLLGGSSNYGYTF
NA TRBJ1-1 TRBV27 TGTGCCAGCAGTTTGGTAGGGGCTGGCACTGAAGCTTTCTTT CASSLVGAGTEAFF
NA TRBJ1-2 TRBV2 TGTGCCAGCAGTGATAATCGGGAAGGCTACACCTTC CASSDNREGYTF
TRBD1 TRBJ2-1 TRBV5-4 TGTGCCAGCAGCCTGGGGACAGTGAATGAGCAGTTCTTC CASSLGTVNEQFF
NA TRBJ1-5 TRBV6-1 TGTGCCAGCAGTGAAGCCCCGGGGCCCCAGCATTTT CASSEAPGPQHF
TRBD1 TRBJ1-4 TRBV7-2 TGTGCCAGCAGCTCGACAGGGTTGGCTAATGAAAAACTGTTTTTT CASSSTGLANEKLFF
NA TRBJ2-5 TRBV30 TGTGCCTGGAGTGCTAGCTATCAAGAGACCCAGTACTTC CAWSASYQETQYF
NA TRBJ1-1 TRBV28 TGTGCCAGCGTCGGGGGGTACACTGAAGCTTTCTTT CASVGGYTEAFF
TRBD2 TRBJ2-7 TRBV15 TGTGCCACCAGCAGAGATGGGTTAGCGGCGGGGGCCTACGAGCAGTACTTC CATSRDGLAAGAYEQYF
TRBD2 TRBJ2-3 TRBV25-1 TGTGCCAGCACTAGCGGGAACACAGATACGCAGTATTTT CASTSGNTDTQYF
TRBD1 TRBJ2-2 TRBV11-2 TGTGCCAGCAGCCCATGGACAGGGAACACCGGGGAGCTGTTTTTT CASSPWTGNTGELFF
NA TRBJ2-1 TRBV5-1 TGCGCCAGCAGCTTGTTCACACAGGCTAAAAATGAGCAGTTCTTC CASSLFTQAKNEQFF
TRBD1 TRBJ1-4 TRBV5-1 TGCGCCAGCAGCTCGGGGGACAGGAGTAATGAAAAACTGTTTTTT CASSSGDRSNEKLFF
NA TRBJ2-7 TRBV18 TGTGCCAGCTCACCGCCTCAGGGGATCTACGAGCAGTACTTC CASSPPQGIYEQYF
TRBD2 TRBJ2-1 TRBV4-1 TGCGCCAGCAGCCAAGCGCTGTTAGCGGGGAGTAATGAGCAGTTCTTC CASSQALLAGSNEQFF
TRBD1 TRBJ2-3 TRBV6-5 TGTGCCAGCAGACAGGGGAGCACAGATACGCAGTATTTT CASRQGSTDTQYF
NA TRBJ2-7 TRBV6-1 TGTGCCAGCAGTGGGACAGTGCACGAGCAGTACTTC CASSGTVHEQYF
NA TRBJ2-5 TRBV4-1 TGCGCCAGCAGCCAAGCAGTCCAAGAGACCCAGTACTTC CASSQAVQETQYF
NA TRBJ2-7 TRBV2 TGTGCCAGCAGTGGTAGCCCTGGCCGCGACGAGCAGTACTTC CASSGSPGRDEQYF
TRBD2 TRBJ2-1 TRBV7-9 TGTGCCAGCAGCCGACTAGCGGGCCTATCCTACAATGAGCAGTTCTTC CASSRLAGLSYNEQFF
TRBD2 TRBJ2-5 TRBV5-4 TGTGCCAGCAGCCGTAGCGGGGGGGCGGTCGAGACCCAGTACTTC CASSRSGGAVETQYF
NA TRBJ2-2 TRBV15 TGTGCCACCAGCAGGGAGGTTGGACACACCGGGGAGCTGTTTTTT CATSREVGHTGELFF